The present T cell receptor (beta chain) was sequenced within a study of CD8 T cells in Susac syndrome. Trimming pared 0 bases from V and 8 bases from J, leaving 6 bases between. Germline V gives CDR1 PRHDT, CDR2 FYEKMQ (reference sequence). The CDR3 extends over 12 amino acids. The RNA input was about 0.5 to 1 ug, and it was reverse transcribed with random hexamers. The immunoSEQ assay covered 54 Vbeta and 13 Jbeta segments for CDR3. TCRdb re-called the immunoSEQ multiplex PCR reads through MiXCR, storing one row per CDR3 protein. The sample contains a few hundred thousand distinct CDR3 sequences, approximately 95% of which appear only once. TCR beta sequences were obtained from blood CD8+ and CD4+ T cells.

V gene TRBV13 combines with J gene TRBJ2-3; D unclear. Sequencing was performed on CD4+ T cells from PBMCs. The source of this sequence is a human donor with multiple sclerosis. The CDR3 here is CASSLGRGTQYF. CDR3 nucleotide sequence: TGTGCCAGCAGCTTAGGCCGAGGTACGCAGTATTTT. The complete variable domain, with remaining parts taken from reference TRBV13 and TRBJ2-3, reads AAGVIQSPRHLIKEKRETATLKCYPIPRHDTVYWYQQGPGQDPQFLISFYEKMQSDKGSIPDRFSAQQFSDYHSELNMSSLELGDSALYFCASSLGRGTQYFGPGTRLTVL.